Sequencing of this TCR beta chain was carried out in a study of identical twins (dated by TCRdb to the mid-2010s). Some background on the complete study: The study deep-sequenced TCR alpha and beta repertoires from monozygotic twins, unrelated adults of various ages and cord blood to test whether fetal clonotypes persist. Replicate twin experiments were performed at different times using different library preparation protocols to rule out contamination.

Comment on this clonotype: Its antigen remains unidentified. No much larger clone exists at a distance of one base, and base qualities are not known.

Library creation used 5' RACE. The data were produced on an Illumina HiSeq 2000. Template switching added a universal primer binding site, and the final cDNA carried a unique molecular identifier that allowed TCR cDNA molecules to be counted accurately. Specific primers in the conserved constant-segment region were used to synthesize first-strand cDNA for the TCR alpha and beta chains. Each cDNA library was double barcoded, with a SMART-Mk sample barcode plus Illumina barcodes, to control for contamination. TruSeq adapter sequences, together with Illumina sample barcodes, were added in two successive PCR steps. TCR alpha and beta cDNA libraries were sequenced on the Illumina HiSeq platform with custom primers. The study's processing was this. MiGEC was used to process raw reads and extract unique molecular identifiers, and MiXCR was used to find CDR3 positions. Recombination models were inferred per individual with the repgenHMM and IGoR tools using an EM algorithm. Shared clonotype analysis was performed with the tcR package in R, normalizing sharing by the product of cloneset sizes. To study raw recombination without the effects of thymic and clonal selection, out-of-frame nonproductive sequences were analyzed. Clones were called with MiXCR by TCRdb after fastp trimmed the public reads at Q25, and only in-frame beta chains were retained. Rows matching on CDR3 protein sequence are summarized as one entry with the most common DNA and genes. The V and J calls follow TCRdb's processing rather than the paper's. Across this sample there are roughly 290,000 distinct CDR3 sequences, with around 9.7% seen only once. Jointly, the top ten make up 6% to 8.5% of the sample.

Every donor was a healthy Caucasian. Three pairs of female monozygotic twins, all aged about 18 to 30 years, made up the twin cohort. Positive isolation kits from Invitrogen were used to isolate CD4+ and CD8+ T cell populations. The CDR3, from cysteine to phenylalanine, totals 14 residues. Only CDR3 DNA is held: 42 bases, read in frame from base 1. In the germline V gene, CDR1 corresponds to SGHRS and CDR2 to YFSETQ. Trimming removed 0 bases from V and 4 bases from J, leaving 8 bases between the germline ends. On the study overall, not on this receptor specifically: The excess sharing between twins in beta out-of-frame sequences was weaker because fewer shared sequences reduced the signal-to-noise ratio. Invariant T cells such as MAIT and iNKT could partly confound zero-insertion analyses, although diverse VJ usage argued against such confounding for most clonotypes. Compared with coincidental sharing between unrelated individuals, out-of-frame TCR alpha sequences shared between twins showed an excess of sequences with low generation probability. Because the same donors could not be followed over many years, the conclusions relied on cross-sectional statistical analysis. Fewer insertions were carried by abundant cord blood beta clonotypes, a similar but weaker trend appeared in young adult naive repertoires, and no such trend appeared in memory repertoires. Out-of-frame TCR alpha sharing in monozygotic twins was systematically underestimated by recombination models, whereas sharing between unrelated individuals was in agreement with the recombination models.

This sample was shared with a second study, whose subject was yellow fever vaccine responses in identical twins. Looking at the second paper: According to the authors, the vaccine-induced T cell response in identical twins seemed to be partly convergent and partly specific to each individual. In the study, vaccine-responding T cell clones were precisely tracked in identical twins.

The TCR originated in a woman younger than 30 in good health. The chain links TRBV5-1 with TRBJ1-5; possibly the D gene is TRBD1, per 5 matching bases. The sequencing input was CD8+ T cells sorted from blood. The DNA sequence is given as TGCGCCAGCAGCTTGGGTGAGGGGAATCAGCCCCAGCATTTT. Its protein reads: CASSLGEGNQPQHF.